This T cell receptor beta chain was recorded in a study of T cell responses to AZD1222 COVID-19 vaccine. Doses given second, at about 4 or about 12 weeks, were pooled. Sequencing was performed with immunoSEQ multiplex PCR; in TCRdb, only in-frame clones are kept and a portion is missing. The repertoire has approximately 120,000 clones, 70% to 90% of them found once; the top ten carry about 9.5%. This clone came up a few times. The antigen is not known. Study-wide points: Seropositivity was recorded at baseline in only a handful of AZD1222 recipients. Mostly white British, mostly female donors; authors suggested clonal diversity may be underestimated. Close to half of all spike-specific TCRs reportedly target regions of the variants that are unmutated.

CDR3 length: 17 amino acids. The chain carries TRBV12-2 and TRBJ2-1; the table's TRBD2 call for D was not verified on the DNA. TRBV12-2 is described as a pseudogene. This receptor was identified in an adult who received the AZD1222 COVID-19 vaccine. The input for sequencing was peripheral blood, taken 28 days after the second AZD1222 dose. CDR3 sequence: CASRLAELAGGYNEQFF. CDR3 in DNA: TGTGCAAGTCGCTTAGCGGAGCTAGCGGGAGGTTACAATGAGCAGTTCTTC.